These 6 T cell receptor beta chains share one sample of origin, sequenced in a study of CD8+CD57+ T cells in acquired aplastic anemia. An expansion of CD8+CD57+ cells by flow cytometry had been shown in patients chosen for sequencing. Profiles of TCR beta VDJ and CDR3 were generated from a genomic DNA template. MiXCR, applied by TCRdb to the reads, yields one record per CDR3 protein. The sample has about 75,000 distinct CDR3 sequences; around 70% are singletons. The sample was sorted CD4+, CD8+, or CD8+CD57+ T cells (not recorded which) from PBMCs. Receptors were obtained from a human donor with aplastic anemia.

The J gene is TRBJ2-2, the V gene TRBV20-1; D is uncertain. From germline, CDR1 is DFQATT and CDR2 SNEGSKA (reference sequence). V gave up 3 bases and J gave up 3 bases, with 14 bases separating them. CDR3 length: 15 residues. The CDR3 DNA sequence: TGCAGTGCTAGGTATTCGGCAGACTACACCGGGGAGCTGTTTTTT. Amino acid sequence: CSARYSADYTGELFF.

This clonotype occurred a few times. This chain joins TRBV15 and TRBJ1-2; D perhaps matches TRBD1 (6 bases). Germline CDR1 is LNHNV and CDR2 is YYDKDF (reference sequence). V was trimmed by 0 bases and J by 7 bases, leaving 9 bases between them. The CDR3 is made up of 13 amino acids. CDR3 sequence (DNA): TGTGCCACCAGCAGAGATCCGGGGGCTGGCTACACCTTC. Its translation is CATSRDPGAGYTF.

The table lists this clonotype with a few counts. The chain carries TRBV2 and TRBJ1-2; no clear D gene. Trimming took 4 bases from V and 6 from J, leaving 15 bases between them. The CDR3 sequence is 14 residues long. Germline CDR1 reads SNHLY; CDR2 reads FYNNEI. DNA of the CDR3: TGTGCCAGCAGTGTACCCCGGGCCTTACATGGCTACACCTTC. Protein sequence: CASSVPRALHGYTF.

This clonotype came up once. The V gene is TRBV10-3, the J gene TRBJ1-1; D gene uncertain. CDR3 length equals 14 residues. CDR1 and CDR2 (germline): ENHRY, SYGVKD. V lost 5 bases to trimming and J lost 5 bases, with 15 bases between them. The chain's CDR3 is CAISQALSGTEAFF. The CDR3, as DNA: TGTGCCATCAGTCAAGCCTTGAGTGGGACTGAAGCTTTCTTT.

The V gene is TRBV11-1, the J gene TRBJ1-4, with D possibly being TRBD1 (6 bases). Trimming removed 1 base from V and 2 bases from J, with 11 bases in between. Germline V gene lookup returns CDR1 SGHAT and CDR2 FQDESV (reference sequence). The CDR3 is 16 amino acids. The chain's CDR3 is CASSLGGGRTNEKLFF. The CDR3 bases are TGTGCCAGCAGCTTAGGAGGGGGACGGACTAATGAAAAACTGTTTTTT.

The rearrangement uses TRBV7-2 and TRBJ2-2, with D maybe TRBD2 (5 bases). The CDR3 totals 15 residues. Trimming stripped 1 base from V and 6 bases from J, with 12 bases between. CDR1 and CDR2 (germline): SGHTA, FQGNSA. CDR3 nucleotide sequence: TGTGCCAGCAGCTTAGGACTAATCGGTGCCGGGGAGCTGTTTTTT. Translated, it gives CASSLGLIGAGELFF.